This entry describes one TCR beta chain. This specimen comes from a study of blood T cell repertoires in COVID-19. The method was immunoSEQ multiplex PCR; TCRdb's version includes in-frame clones alone and lacks a portion of them. The table includes 150,000 to 200,000 clones, around nine tenths detected once. Trimming took off 6 bases at V and 7 bases at J, with 13 bases between the two ends. CDR1 MNHEY and CDR2 SVGAGI come from the germline V gene. The CDR3 is 13 amino acids. The sequencing input was peripheral blood. V is TRBV6-5 and J is TRBJ2-1; possible D gene TRBD1, 6 bases. The sequence derives from a man between 65 and 85 years old with active or convalescent COVID-19. CDR3 DNA sequence: TGTGCCAGCAGAAAACAGGGTCGAAATGAGCAGTTCTTC. Protein product: CASRKQGRNEQFF.